The 11 T cell receptor beta chains below come from one sample, sequenced in a study of shared clonotypes between healthy human individuals. The assay was immunoSEQ multiplex PCR, and TCRdb's table has in-frame clones only and misses some. The top ten clones hold 0.1% to 0.15% of a sample with more than 2 million clones, about 95% of them seen once. What was sequenced was naive CD4+ T cells sorted from blood. Stated subset: CD45RA+ positively selected. The receptors come from a man between 18 and 29 years old in good health.

The V call is TRBV2, the J call TRBJ2-3; 10 bases fit TRBD2. Trimming at V came to 5 bases and at J to 2 bases, leaving 7 bases not matched to a gene. Germline CDR1 and CDR2: SNHLY and FYNNEI. The length of the CDR3 is 16 residues. CDR3 DNA: TGTGCCAGCAGTCCAGGACTAGCGGAGCACACAGATACGCAGTATTTT. Its protein is CASSPGLAEHTDTQYF.

This chain uses TRBV10-3 with TRBJ1-2, with 8 bases that match TRBD1. Germline V gives CDR1 ENHRY, CDR2 SYGVKD. This CDR3 spans 14 amino acids. V lost 6 bases to trimming and J lost 3 bases; unmatched junction nucleotides: 6. CDR3 coding DNA: TGTGCCATCAGGACGGACAGGGAGCACTATGGCTACACCTTC. It translates to CAIRTDREHYGYTF.

The V gene is TRBV6-5, the J gene TRBJ2-7; 8 nucleotides match TRBD1. The CDR3 covers 14 residues. The V and J ends lost 6 bases and 3 bases, in that order; junction bases with no gene match: 7. The germline V gene has CDR1 MNHEY and CDR2 SVGAGI. CDR3 DNA: TGTGCCAGCAGCCCGAGGACAGGGTTCTACGAGCAGTACTTC. Protein product: CASSPRTGFYEQYF.

For this clone: The sample carries other DNA sequences with the same CDR3. This chain uses TRBV10-3 with TRBJ2-7; maybe TRBD2 (5 bases). Germline CDR1 ENHRY, CDR2 SYGVKD. This CDR3 region has 14 residues. Trimming pared 1 base from V and 0 bases from J, leaving 7 bases between. The CDR3 DNA is TGTGCCATCAGTGAGTTGGGGAGCTCCTACGAGCAGTACTTC. Amino acid sequence: CAISELGSSYEQYF.

This clone came up a few times. The chain couples TRBV7-2 to TRBJ1-5; D is possibly TRBD1 (5 bases). CDR1 is SGHTA and CDR2 is FQGNSA in the germline V gene. Trimming removed 5 bases from V and 0 bases from J, with 8 bases in between. This CDR3 region has 14 residues. CDR3 DNA: TGTGCCAGCAGCCCACAGGTTAGCAATCAGCCCCAGCATTTT. It specifies CASSPQVSNQPQHF.

The chain has TRBV10-1 and TRBJ2-7; no reliable D call. Trimming stripped 5 bases from V and 2 bases from J, with 10 bases between. Germline V CDR1 and CDR2: WNHNN, SYGVQD (reference sequence). The CDR3 loop spans 13 amino acids. The CDR3 region has the DNA TGCGCCAGCAGTAGAGACTTTACCTACGAGCAGTACTTC. Amino acids: CASSRDFTYEQYF.

The rearrangement joins TRBV5-1 to TRBJ2-5; TRBD2 aligns across 16 bases. Germline V gives CDR1 SGHRS, CDR2 YFSETQ. The J segment lost 0 bases and the V segment lost 4 bases, leaving 3 bases of the junction unmatched. This CDR3 region has 17 residues. The CDR3 sequence is CASSVGTSGRDQETQYF. CDR3 coding DNA: TGCGCCAGCAGCGTCGGGACTAGCGGGAGGGACCAAGAGACCCAGTACTTC. Full variable domain (outside the CDR3, taken from reference TRBV5-1 and TRBJ2-5): KAGVTQTPRYLIKTRGQQVTLSCSPISGHRSVSWYQQTPGQGLQFLFEYFSETQRNKGNFPGRFSGRQFSNSRSEMNVSTLELGDSALYLCASSVGTSGRDQETQYFGPGTRLLVL.

Notes on this clone: Since a much larger clone is just one base distant, this may be a read error. The gene calls are TRBV5-1 and TRBJ2-2; D call uncertain. V shed 2 bases and J shed 3 bases, with 5 bases lying between them. The CDR3 extends over 13 amino acids. Germline loops: CDR1 SGHRS, CDR2 YFSETQ. DNA for the CDR3: TGCGCCAGCAGCTTCGACTACACCGGGGAGCTGTTTTTT. This sequence encodes CASSFDYTGELFF.

The chain is built from TRBV5-1 and TRBJ2-5; the D gene is possibly TRBD2 (5 bases). Trimming left V 0 bases short and J 5 bases short, with 17 bases between. The CDR3 is made up of 16 amino acids. Germline CDR1 and CDR2: SGHRS and YFSETQ. The CDR3 reads CASSLVPGSVRETQYF. The CDR3 coding sequence is TGCGCCAGCAGCTTGGTTCCGGGTAGCGTGCGTGAGACCCAGTACTTC.

V usage is TRBV7-2 and J usage is TRBJ1-2, with D uncertain. V was shortened by 3 bases and J by 6 bases, with 11 bases between the two germline ends. The CDR3 length is 13 residues. Per the germline V gene, CDR1 is SGHTA and CDR2 is FQGNSA. The CDR3 sequence is CASSFGKWDGYTF. In DNA, the CDR3 is TGTGCCAGCAGCTTCGGGAAGTGGGATGGCTACACCTTC.

The chain's CDR3 is CASTPTGTGVYGYTF. CDR3 nucleotide sequence: TGTGCCAGCACACCCACCGGGACAGGAGTCTATGGCTACACCTTC. The genes are TRBV28 and TRBJ1-2; 8 nucleotides line up with TRBD1. Trimming at V came to 7 bases and at J to 4 bases, leaving 11 bases not matched to a gene. The germline V gene has CDR1 MDHEN and CDR2 SYDVKM. The CDR3 is 15 residues long.